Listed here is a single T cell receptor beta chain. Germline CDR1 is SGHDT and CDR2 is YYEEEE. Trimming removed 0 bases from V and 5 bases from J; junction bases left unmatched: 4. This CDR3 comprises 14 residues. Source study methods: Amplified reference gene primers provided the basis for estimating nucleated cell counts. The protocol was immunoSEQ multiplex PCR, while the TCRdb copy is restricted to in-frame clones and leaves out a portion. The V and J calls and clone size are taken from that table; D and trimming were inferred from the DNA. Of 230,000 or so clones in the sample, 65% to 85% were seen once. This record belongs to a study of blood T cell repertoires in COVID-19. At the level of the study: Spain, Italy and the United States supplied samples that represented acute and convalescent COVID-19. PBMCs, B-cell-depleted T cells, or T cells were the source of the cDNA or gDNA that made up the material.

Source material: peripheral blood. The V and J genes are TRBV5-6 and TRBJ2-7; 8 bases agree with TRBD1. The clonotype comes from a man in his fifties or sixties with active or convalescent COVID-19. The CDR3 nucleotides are TGTGCCAGCAGCTTGGGGCAGGGGGCCCACGAGCAGTACTTC. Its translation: CASSLGQGAHEQYF.